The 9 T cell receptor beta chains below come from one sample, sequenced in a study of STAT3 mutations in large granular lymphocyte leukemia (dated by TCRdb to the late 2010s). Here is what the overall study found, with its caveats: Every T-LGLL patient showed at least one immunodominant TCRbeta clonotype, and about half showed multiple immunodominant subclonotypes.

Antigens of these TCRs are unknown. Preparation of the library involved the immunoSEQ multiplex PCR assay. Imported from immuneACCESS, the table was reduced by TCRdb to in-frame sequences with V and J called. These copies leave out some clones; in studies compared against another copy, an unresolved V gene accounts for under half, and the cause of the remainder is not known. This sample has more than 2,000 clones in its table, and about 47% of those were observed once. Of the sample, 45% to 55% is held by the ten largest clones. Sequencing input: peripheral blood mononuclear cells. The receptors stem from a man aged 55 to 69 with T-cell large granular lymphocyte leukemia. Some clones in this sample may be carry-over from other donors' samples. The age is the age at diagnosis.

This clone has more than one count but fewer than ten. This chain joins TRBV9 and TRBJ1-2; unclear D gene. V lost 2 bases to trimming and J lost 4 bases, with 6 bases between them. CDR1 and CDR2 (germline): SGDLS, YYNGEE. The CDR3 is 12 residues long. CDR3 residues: CASSVDIYGYTF. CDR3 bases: TGTGCCAGCAGCGTCGACATCTATGGCTACACCTTC.

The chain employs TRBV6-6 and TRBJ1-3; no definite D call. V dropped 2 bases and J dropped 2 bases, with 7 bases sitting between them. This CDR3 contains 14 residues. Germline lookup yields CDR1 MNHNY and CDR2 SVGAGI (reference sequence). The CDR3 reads CASSYAKTGNTIYF. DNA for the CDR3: TGTGCCAGCAGTTACGCCAAGACTGGAAACACCATATATTTT.

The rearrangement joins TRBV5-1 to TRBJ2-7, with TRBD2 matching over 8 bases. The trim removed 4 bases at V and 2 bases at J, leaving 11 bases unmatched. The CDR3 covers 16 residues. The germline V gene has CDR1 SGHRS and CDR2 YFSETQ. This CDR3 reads CASSLAVAGGTYEQYF. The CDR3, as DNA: TGCGCCAGCAGCCTCGCGGTGGCGGGGGGAACCTACGAGCAGTACTTC.

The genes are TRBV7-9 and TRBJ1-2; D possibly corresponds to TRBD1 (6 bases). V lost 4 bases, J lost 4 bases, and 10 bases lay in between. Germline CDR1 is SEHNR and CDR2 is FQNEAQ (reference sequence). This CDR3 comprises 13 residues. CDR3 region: CASSYGQSYGYTF. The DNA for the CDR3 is TGTGCCAGCAGCTATGGACAGAGCTATGGCTACACCTTC.

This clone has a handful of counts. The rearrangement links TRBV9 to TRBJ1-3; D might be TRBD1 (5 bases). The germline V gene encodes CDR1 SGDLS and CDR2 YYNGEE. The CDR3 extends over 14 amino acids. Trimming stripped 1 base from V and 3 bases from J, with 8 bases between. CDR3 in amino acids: CASSVFRDGNTIYF. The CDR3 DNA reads TGTGCCAGCAGCGTATTCAGGGATGGAAACACCATATATTTT.

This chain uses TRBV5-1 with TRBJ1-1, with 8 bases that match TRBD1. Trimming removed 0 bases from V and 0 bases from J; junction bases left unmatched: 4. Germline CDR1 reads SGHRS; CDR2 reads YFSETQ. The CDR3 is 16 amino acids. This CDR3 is CASSLGTGLMNTEAFF. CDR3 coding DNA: TGCGCCAGCAGCTTGGGGACAGGGTTAATGAACACTGAAGCTTTCTTT.

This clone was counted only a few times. The CDR3: CASSLGNYGYTF. DNA for the CDR3: TGTGCCAGCAGCTTGGGGAACTATGGCTACACCTTC. The gene calls are TRBV7-2 and TRBJ1-2; D not resolved. V was trimmed by 3 bases and J by 2 bases, leaving 4 bases between them. Germline V gene data show CDR1 as SGHTA and CDR2 as FQGNSA. This CDR3 has 12 amino acids. The whole variable domain, remainder taken from reference TRBV7-2 and TRBJ1-2, is GAGVSQSPSNKVTEKGKDVELRCDPISGHTALYWYRQSLGQGLEFLIYFQGNSAPDKSGLPSDRFSAERTGGSVSTLTIQRTQQEDSAVYLCASSLGNYGYTFGSGTRLTVV.

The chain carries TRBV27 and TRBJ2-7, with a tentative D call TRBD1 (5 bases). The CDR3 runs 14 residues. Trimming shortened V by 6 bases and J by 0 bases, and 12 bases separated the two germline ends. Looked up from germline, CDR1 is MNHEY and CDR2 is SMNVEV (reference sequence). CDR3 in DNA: TGTGCCAGCAGCCAGGACATATTCTCCTACGAGCAGTACTTC. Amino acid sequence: CASSQDIFSYEQYF.

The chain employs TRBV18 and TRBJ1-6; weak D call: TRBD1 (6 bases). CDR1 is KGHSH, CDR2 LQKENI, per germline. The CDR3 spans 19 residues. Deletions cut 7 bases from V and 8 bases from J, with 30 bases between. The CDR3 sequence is CASYENPRGSFMGDSPLHF. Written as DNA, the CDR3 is TGTGCCAGCTACGAAAACCCCAGGGGCTCCTTCATGGGAGATTCACCCCTCCACTTT.